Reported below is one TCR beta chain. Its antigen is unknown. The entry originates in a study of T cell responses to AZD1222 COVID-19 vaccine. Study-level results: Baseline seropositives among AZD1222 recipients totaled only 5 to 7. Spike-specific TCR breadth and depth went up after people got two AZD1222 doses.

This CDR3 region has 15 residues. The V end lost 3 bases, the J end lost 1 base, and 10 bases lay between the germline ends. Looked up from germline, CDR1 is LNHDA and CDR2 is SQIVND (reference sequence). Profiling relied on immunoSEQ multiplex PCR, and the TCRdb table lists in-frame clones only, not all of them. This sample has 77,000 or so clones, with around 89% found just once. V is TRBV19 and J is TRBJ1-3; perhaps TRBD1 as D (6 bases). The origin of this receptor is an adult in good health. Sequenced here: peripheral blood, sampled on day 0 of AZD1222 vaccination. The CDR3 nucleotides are TGTGCCAGTAGTATGGGGGGCTTATCTGGAAACACCATATATTTT. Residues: CASSMGGLSGNTIYF.